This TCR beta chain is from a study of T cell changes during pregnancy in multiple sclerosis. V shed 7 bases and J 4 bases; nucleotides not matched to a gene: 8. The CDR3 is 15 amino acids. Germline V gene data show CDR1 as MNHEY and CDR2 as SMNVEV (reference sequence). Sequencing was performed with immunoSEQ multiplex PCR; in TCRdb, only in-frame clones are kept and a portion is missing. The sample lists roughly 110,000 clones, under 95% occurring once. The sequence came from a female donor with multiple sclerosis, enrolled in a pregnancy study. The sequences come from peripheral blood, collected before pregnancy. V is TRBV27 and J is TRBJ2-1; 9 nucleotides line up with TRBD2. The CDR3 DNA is TGTGCCAGCAAGGTCGGGACTAGCAGATACAATGAGCAGTTCTTC. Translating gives CASKVGTSRYNEQFF.